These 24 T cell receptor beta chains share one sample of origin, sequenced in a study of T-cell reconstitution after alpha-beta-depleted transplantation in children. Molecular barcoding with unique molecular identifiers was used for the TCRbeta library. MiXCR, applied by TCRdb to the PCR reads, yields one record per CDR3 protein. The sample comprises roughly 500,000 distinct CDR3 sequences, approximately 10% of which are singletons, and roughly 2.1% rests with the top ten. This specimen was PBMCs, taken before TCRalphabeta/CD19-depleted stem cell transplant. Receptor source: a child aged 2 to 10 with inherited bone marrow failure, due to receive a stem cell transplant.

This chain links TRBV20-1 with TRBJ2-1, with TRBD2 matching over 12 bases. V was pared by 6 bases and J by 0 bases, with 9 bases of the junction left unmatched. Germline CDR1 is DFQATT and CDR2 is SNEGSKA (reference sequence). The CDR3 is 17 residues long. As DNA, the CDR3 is TGCAGTGCCCCGGGACTAGCGGGTAGGAGCTCCTACAATGAGCAGTTCTTC. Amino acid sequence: CSAPGLAGRSSYNEQFF.

The DNA of the CDR3 is TGTGCCAGCTCAAAGGGGCCCACAGATCCCAAGGATGAGCAGTTCTTC. Amino acids: CASSKGPTDPKDEQFF. The gene calls are TRBV18 and TRBJ2-1, with D perhaps matching TRBD1 (5 bases). The CDR3 length is 16 residues. Germline V gives CDR1 KGHSH, CDR2 LQKENI. Trimming left V 5 bases short and J 8 bases short, with 22 bases between.

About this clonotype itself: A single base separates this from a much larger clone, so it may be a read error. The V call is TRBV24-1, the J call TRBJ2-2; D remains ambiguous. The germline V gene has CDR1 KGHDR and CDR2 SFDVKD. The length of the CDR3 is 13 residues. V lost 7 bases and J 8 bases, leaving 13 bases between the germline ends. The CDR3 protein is CATRERGRGELFF. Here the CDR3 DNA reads TGTGCCACCAGAGAAAGAGGCAGAGGGGAGCTGTTTTTT.

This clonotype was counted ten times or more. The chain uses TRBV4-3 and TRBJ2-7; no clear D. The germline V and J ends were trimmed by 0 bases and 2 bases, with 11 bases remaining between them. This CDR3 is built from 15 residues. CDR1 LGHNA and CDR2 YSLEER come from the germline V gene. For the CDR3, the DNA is TGCGCCAGCAGCCAAGATTGGGGTCAACCCTACGAGCAGTACTTC. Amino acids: CASSQDWGQPYEQYF.

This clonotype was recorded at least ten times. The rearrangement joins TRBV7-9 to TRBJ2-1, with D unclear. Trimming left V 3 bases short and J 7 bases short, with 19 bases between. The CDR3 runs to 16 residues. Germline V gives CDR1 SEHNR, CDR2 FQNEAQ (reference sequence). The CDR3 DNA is TGTGCCAGCAGCTTTACCGATTCCCCAGAACCGAATGAGCAGTTCTTC. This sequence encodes CASSFTDSPEPNEQFF.

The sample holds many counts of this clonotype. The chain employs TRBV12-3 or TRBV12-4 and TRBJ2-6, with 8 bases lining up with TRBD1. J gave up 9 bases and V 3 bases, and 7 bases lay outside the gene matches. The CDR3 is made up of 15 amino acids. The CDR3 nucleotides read TGTGCCAGCAGTTTGATAGGGACAGGTCTCAACGTCCTGACTTTC. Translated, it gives CASSLIGTGLNVLTF.

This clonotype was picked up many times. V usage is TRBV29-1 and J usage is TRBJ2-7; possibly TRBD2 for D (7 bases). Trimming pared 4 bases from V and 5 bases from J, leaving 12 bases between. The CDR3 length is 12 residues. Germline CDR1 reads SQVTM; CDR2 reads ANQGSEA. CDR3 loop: CSVGGGLNEQYF. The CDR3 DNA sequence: TGCAGCGTTGGGGGGGGGCTCAACGAGCAGTACTTC.

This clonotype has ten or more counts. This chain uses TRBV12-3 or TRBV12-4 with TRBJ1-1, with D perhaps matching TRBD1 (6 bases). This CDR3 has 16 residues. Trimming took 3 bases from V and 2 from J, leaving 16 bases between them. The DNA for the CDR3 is TGTGCCAGCAGTTTTGGCAGGGGATCCCCTAACACTGAAGCTTTCTTT. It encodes CASSFGRGSPNTEAFF.

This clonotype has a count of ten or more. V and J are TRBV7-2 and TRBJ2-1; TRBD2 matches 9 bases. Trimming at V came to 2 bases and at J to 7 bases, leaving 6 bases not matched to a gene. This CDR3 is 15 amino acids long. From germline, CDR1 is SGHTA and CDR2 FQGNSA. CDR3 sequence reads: CASSLIAGVINEQFF. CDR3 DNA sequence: TGTGCCAGCAGCTTAATAGCGGGAGTCATTAATGAGCAGTTCTTC.

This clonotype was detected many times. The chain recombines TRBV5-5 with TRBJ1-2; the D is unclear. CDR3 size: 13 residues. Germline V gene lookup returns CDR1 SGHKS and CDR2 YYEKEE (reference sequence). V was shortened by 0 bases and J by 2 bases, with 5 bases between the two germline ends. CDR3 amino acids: CASSLEWNYGYTF. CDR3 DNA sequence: TGTGCCAGCAGCTTGGAGTGGAACTATGGCTACACCTTC.

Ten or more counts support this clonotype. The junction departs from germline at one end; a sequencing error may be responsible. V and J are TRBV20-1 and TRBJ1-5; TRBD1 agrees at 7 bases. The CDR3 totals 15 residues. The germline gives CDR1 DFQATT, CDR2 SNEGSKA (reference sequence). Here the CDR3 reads CSALPRDSGNPPQHF. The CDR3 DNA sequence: TGCAGTGCCCTCCCCCGGGACAGTGGCAATCCGCCCCAGCATTTT.

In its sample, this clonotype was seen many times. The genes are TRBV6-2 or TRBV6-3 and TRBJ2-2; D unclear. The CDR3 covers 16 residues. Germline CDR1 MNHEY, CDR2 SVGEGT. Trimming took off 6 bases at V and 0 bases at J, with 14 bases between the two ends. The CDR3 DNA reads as TGTGCCAGCAGCCAACGGCGGCGCGCGAACACCGGGGAGCTGTTTTTT. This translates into CASSQRRRANTGELFF.

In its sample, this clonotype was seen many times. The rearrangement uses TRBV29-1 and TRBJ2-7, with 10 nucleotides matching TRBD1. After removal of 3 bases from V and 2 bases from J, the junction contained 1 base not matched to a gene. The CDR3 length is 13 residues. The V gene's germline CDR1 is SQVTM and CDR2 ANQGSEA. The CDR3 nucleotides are TGCAGCGTTGAGGGACAGGGGACCTACGAGCAGTACTTC. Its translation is CSVEGQGTYEQYF.

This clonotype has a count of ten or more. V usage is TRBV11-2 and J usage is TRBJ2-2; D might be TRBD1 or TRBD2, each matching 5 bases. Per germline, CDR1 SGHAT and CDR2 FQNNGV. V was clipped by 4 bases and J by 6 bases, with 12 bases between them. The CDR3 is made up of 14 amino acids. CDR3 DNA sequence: TGTGCCAGCAGCTCCCTCCCGGGGCCCGGGGAGCTGTTTTTT. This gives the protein CASSSLPGPGELFF.

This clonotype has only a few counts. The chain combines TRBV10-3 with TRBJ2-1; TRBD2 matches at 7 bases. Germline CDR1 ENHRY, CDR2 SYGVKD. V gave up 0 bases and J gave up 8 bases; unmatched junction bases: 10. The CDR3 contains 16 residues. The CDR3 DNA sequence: TGTGCCATCAGTGAGTCTGCGGGAGCTATTGAGGATGAGCAGTTCTTC. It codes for CAISESAGAIEDEQFF.

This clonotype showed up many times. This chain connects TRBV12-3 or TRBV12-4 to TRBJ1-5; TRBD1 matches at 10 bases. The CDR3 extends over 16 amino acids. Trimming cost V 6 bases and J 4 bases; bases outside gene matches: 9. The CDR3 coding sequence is TGTGCCAGCAGGGCGACAGGGGGCTATAGGAATCAGCCCCAGCATTTT. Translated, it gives CASRATGGYRNQPQHF.

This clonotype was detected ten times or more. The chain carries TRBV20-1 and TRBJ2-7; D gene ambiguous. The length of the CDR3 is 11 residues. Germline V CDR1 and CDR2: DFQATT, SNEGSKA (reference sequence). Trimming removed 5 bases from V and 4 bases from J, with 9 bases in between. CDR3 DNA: TGCAGTGCTCTGCCCTCGTACGAGCAGTACTTC. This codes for CSALPSYEQYF.

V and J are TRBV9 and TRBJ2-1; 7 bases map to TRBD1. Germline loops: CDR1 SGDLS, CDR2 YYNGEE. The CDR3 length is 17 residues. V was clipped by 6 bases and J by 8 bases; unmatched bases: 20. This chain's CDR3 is CASTDLRRGTAVDEQFF. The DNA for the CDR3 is TGTGCCAGCACCGACTTACGTAGAGGGACAGCGGTGGATGAGCAGTTCTTC.

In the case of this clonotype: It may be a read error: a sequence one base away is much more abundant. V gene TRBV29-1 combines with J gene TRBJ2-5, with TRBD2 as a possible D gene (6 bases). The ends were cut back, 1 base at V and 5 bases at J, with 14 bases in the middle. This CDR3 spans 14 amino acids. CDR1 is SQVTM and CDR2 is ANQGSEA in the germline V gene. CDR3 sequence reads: CSVEVEGLEETQYF. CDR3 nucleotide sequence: TGCAGCGTTGAAGTGGAGGGGCTGGAGGAGACCCAGTACTTC.

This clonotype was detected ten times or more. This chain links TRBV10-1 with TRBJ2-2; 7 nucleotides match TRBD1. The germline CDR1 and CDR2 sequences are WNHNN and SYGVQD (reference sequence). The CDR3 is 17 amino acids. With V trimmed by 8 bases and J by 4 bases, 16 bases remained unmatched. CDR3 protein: CASFDRAKGPGTGELFF. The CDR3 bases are TGCGCCAGCTTTGACAGGGCGAAAGGTCCGGGCACCGGGGAGCTGTTTTTT.

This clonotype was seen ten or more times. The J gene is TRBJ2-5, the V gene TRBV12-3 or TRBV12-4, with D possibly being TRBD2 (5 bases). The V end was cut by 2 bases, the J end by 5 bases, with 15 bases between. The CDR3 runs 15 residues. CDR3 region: CASSLNRRGEETQYF. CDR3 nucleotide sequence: TGTGCCAGCAGTTTAAATCGGCGTGGGGAGGAGACCCAGTACTTC.

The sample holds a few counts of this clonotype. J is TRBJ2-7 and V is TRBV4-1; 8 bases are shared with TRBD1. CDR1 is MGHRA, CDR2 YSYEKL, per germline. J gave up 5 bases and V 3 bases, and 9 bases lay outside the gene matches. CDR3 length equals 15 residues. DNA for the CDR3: TGCGCCAGCAGCCAGTGGGGACAGGAAAAAAACGAGCAGTACTTC. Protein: CASSQWGQEKNEQYF.

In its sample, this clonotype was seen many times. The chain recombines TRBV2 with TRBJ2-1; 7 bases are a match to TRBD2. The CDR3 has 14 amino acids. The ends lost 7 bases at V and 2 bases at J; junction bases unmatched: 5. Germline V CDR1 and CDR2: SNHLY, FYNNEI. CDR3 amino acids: CASITSVAYNEQFF. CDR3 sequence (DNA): TGTGCCAGCATTACTAGCGTGGCCTACAATGAGCAGTTCTTC.

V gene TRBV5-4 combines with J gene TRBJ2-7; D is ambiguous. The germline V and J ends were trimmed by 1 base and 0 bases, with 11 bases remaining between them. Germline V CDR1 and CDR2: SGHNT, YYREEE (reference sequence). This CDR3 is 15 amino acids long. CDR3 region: CASSLWQPTSYEQYF. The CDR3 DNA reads TGTGCCAGCAGCTTGTGGCAGCCGACCTCCTACGAGCAGTACTTC.